Below are 12 T cell receptor beta chains sequenced from a single sample in a study of T cell changes during pregnancy in multiple sclerosis. Method: immunoSEQ multiplex PCR; TCRdb's copy keeps in-frame clones and lacks some. The table has about 59,000 clones, roughly 94% seen once. The material was CD8+ T cells from peripheral blood mononuclear cells, obtained after pregnancy. The receptors shown here come from a female donor with multiple sclerosis, enrolled in a pregnancy study.

V usage is TRBV19 and J usage is TRBJ2-7; 10 bases are shared with TRBD1. Germline V gene lookup returns CDR1 LNHDA and CDR2 SQIVND (reference sequence). The V and J ends lost 1 base and 3 bases, in that order; junction bases with no gene match: 3. This CDR3 spans 15 amino acids. In DNA, the CDR3 is TGTGCCAGTAGTATAGGGACAGGGGGGATCTACGAGCAGTACTTC. Translation gives CASSIGTGGIYEQYF.

V gene TRBV7-9 combines with J gene TRBJ1-1; 12 bases match TRBD1. J lost 0 bases, V lost 4 bases, and 3 bases had no gene match. CDR1 is SEHNR and CDR2 is FQNEAQ in the germline V gene (reference sequence). CDR3 length: 16 amino acids. The CDR3 spells CASSSRDRGLNTEAFF. The CDR3 DNA reads as TGTGCCAGCAGCTCACGGGACAGGGGGCTGAACACTGAAGCTTTCTTT.

CDR3 amino acids: CASSFPTSGIYEQYF. The CDR3 region has the DNA TGTGCCAGCAGTTTCCCGACTAGCGGGATCTACGAGCAGTACTTC. The V and J genes are TRBV7-2 and TRBJ2-7, with 11 positions matching TRBD2. The ends lost 6 bases at V and 3 bases at J; junction bases unmatched: 7. Per germline, CDR1 SGHTA and CDR2 FQGNSA. The CDR3 length is 15 residues.

The genes are TRBV6-4 and TRBJ2-2; D possibly corresponds to TRBD2 (5 bases). Germline CDR1 MRHNA, CDR2 SNTAGT. V lost 0 bases, J lost 3 bases, and 5 bases lay in between. The CDR3 totals 14 residues. The CDR3 nucleotides read TGTGCCAGCAGTGACTCTAGCGACACCGGGGAGCTGTTTTTT. It encodes CASSDSSDTGELFF.

The CDR3 loop is CASSDPTSVPYEQYF. CDR3 DNA sequence: TGTGCCAGCAGCGACCCGACTAGCGTCCCCTACGAGCAGTACTTC. The chain has TRBV7-3 and TRBJ2-7; 8 nucleotides align to TRBD2. The germline V gene encodes CDR1 SGHTA and CDR2 FQGTGA. CDR3 length: 15 residues. Germline trimming cut 5 bases from V and 2 bases from J; bases unmatched to any gene: 8.

In DNA form, the CDR3 reads TGCGCCAGCAGTCAGGGGCGGGCGAATGAAAAACTGTTTTTT. It encodes CASSQGRANEKLFF. The V gene is TRBV4-1, the J gene TRBJ1-4; perhaps TRBD1 as D (6 bases). CDR3 length: 14 residues. V lost 6 bases and J 5 bases, leaving 13 bases between the germline ends. CDR1 MGHRA and CDR2 YSYEKL come from the germline V gene.

The J gene is TRBJ1-2, the V gene TRBV9, with no clear D. CDR1 and CDR2 from the germline V gene are SGDLS and YYNGEE. With 3 bases removed from V and 6 bases from J, the gap between germline ends came to 15 bases. CDR3 length: 14 amino acids. In nucleotides, the CDR3 is TGTGCCAGCAGCGCTGCGACTACTAAAGATGGCTACACCTTC. Its translation is CASSAATTKDGYTF.

V gene TRBV7-3 combines with J gene TRBJ1-2; 11 bases match TRBD1. Unmatched junction bases numbered 3, after V lost 4 bases and J lost 8 bases. Germline V gives CDR1 SGHTA, CDR2 FQGTGA. The CDR3 is made up of 13 amino acids. The CDR3, as DNA: TGTGCCAGCAGCTGGACAGGGGGCGAGGGCTACACCTTC. Protein product: CASSWTGGEGYTF.

The gene calls are TRBV7-9 and TRBJ2-3; D possibly corresponds to TRBD2 (5 bases). Germline V gene sequence: CDR1 SEHNR, CDR2 FQNEAQ (reference sequence). Trimming removed 1 base at V and 6 bases at J, with 11 bases between. The CDR3 length is 14 residues. In nucleotides, the CDR3 is TGTGCCAGCAGCTTAGTTCAAGGACTTGATACGCAGTATTTT. It encodes CASSLVQGLDTQYF. Full variable domain (outside the CDR3, taken from reference TRBV7-9 and TRBJ2-3): DTGVSQNPRHKITKRGQNVTFRCDPISEHNRLYWYRQTLGQGPEFLTYFQNEAQLEKSRLLSDRFSAERPKGSFSTLEIQRTEQGDSAMYLCASSLVQGLDTQYFGPGTRLTVL.

The table lists this clone with a count of one. V gene TRBV13 combines with J gene TRBJ1-2, with 7 bases lining up with TRBD1. The CDR3 sequence is 15 residues long. The V gene's germline CDR1 is PRHDT and CDR2 FYEKMQ (reference sequence). V lost 0 bases, J lost 4 bases, and 5 bases stayed unmatched. The CDR3 is CASSLGRRGSYGYTF. CDR3 DNA: TGTGCCAGCAGCTTAGGACGCAGGGGGTCCTATGGCTACACCTTC.

This clone has just one count. The chain is built from TRBV5-1 and TRBJ2-3; TRBD1 matches 7 bases. CDR3 length: 11 residues. The V segment lost 4 bases and the J segment 9 bases; nucleotides outside the gene matches: 2. The germline V gene encodes CDR1 SGHRS and CDR2 YFSETQ. CDR3 in DNA: TGCGCCAGCAGCCAACAGGGGACGCAGTATTTT. This encodes CASSQQGTQYF.

The genes are TRBV5-6 and TRBJ2-7; perhaps TRBD2 as D (6 bases). This CDR3 spans 14 amino acids. The V end was cut by 4 bases, the J end by 6 bases, with 17 bases between. Germline CDR1 SGHDT, CDR2 YYEEEE. The DNA of the CDR3 is TGTGCCAGCAGCCTCGGGACTCTCGGGCCCGAGCAGTACTTC. Translated, it gives CASSLGTLGPEQYF.